The following is a T cell receptor beta chain sequence with its context. This specimen comes from a study of blood T cell repertoires in COVID-19. Whole-study context: Both acute and convalescent COVID-19 samples were obtained from the United States, Italy and Spain. PBMCs, B-cell-depleted T cells, or T cells were the source of the cDNA or gDNA that made up the material.

With V trimmed by 4 bases and J by 3 bases, 8 bases remained unmatched. The CDR3 is made up of 18 amino acids. Germline V gene lookup returns CDR1 SGHNT and CDR2 YYREEE (reference sequence). Original methodology: Cell counts per sample came from amplifying reference gene primers. The protocol was immunoSEQ multiplex PCR, while the TCRdb copy is restricted to in-frame clones and leaves out a portion. Clonal size and the V and J genes are those of that table, whereas D and trimming came from the DNA. The sample holds about 200,000 clones, 89% seen once. V gene TRBV5-4 combines with J gene TRBJ2-2, with 14 bases matching TRBD2. Material: peripheral blood. The sequence was obtained from a woman aged 35 to 49 with acute or convalescent COVID-19. CDR3 sequence: CASSRGLAGALDTGELFF. The CDR3 DNA follows: TGTGCCAGCAGCCGGGGACTAGCGGGGGCCCTGGACACCGGGGAGCTGTTTTTT. The complete variable domain, with remaining parts taken from reference TRBV5-4 and TRBJ2-2, reads ETGVTQSPTHLIKTRGQQVTLRCSSQSGHNTVSWYQQALGQGPQFIFQYYREEENGRGNFPPRFSGLQFPNYSSELNVNALELDDSALYLCASSRGLAGALDTGELFFGEGSRLTVL.